Reported below is one TCR beta chain. Under the authors' procedure: The authors estimated nucleated cell counts from reference gene primer amplification. Method: immunoSEQ multiplex PCR; TCRdb's copy keeps in-frame clones and lacks some. D and trimming come from the DNA, and the V and J calls and clone size come from that table. Among roughly 66,000 clones listed, about 90% were seen once. The data were obtained in a study of blood T cell repertoires in COVID-19. Study-wide background: Acute and convalescent COVID-19 samples came from the United States, Italy and Spain. PBMCs, B-cell-depleted T cells, or T cells were the source of the cDNA or gDNA that made up the material.

CDR3 size: 16 residues. Looked up from germline, CDR1 is SGDLS and CDR2 is YYNGEE. V trimming: 2 bases; J trimming: 2 bases; junction bases outside the gene matches: 5. Sequencing was done on a sample of peripheral blood. The J gene is TRBJ2-1, the V gene TRBV9, with 9 bases lining up with TRBD2. The TCR comes from a human donor in a cohort sampled during active COVID-19. The CDR3 region has the DNA TGTGCCAGCAGCGTGGATAGCGGGAGACCCTACAATGAGCAGTTCTTC. Protein product: CASSVDSGRPYNEQFF. Complete variable domain (other parts from reference TRBV9 and TRBJ2-1): DSGVTQTPKHLITATGQRVTLRCSPRSGDLSVYWYQQSLDQGLQFLIQYYNGEERAKGNILERFSAQQFPDLHSELNLSSLELGDSALYFCASSVDSGRPYNEQFFGPGTRLTVL.